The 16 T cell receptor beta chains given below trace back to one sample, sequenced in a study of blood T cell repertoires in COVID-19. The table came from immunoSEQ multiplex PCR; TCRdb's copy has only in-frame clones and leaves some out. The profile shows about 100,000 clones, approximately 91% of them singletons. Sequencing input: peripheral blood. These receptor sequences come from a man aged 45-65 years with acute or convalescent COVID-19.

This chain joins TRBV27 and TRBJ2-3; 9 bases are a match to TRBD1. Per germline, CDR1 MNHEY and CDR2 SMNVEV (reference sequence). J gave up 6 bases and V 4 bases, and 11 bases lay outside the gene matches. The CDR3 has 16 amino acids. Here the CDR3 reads CASSSRRTGDGDTQYF. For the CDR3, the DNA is TGTGCCAGCAGTTCCCGTCGGACAGGGGATGGGGATACGCAGTATTTT.

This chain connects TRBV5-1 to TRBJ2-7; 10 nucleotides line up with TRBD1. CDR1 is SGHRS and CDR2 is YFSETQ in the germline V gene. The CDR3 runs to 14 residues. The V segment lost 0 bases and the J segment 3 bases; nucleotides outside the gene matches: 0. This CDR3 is CASSLGTGGYEQYF. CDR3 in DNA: TGCGCCAGCAGCTTGGGGACAGGGGGCTACGAGCAGTACTTC.

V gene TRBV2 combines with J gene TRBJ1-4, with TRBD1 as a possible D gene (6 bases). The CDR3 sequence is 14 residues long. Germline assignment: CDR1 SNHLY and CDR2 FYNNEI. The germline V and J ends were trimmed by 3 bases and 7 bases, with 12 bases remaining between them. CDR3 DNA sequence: TGTGCCAGCAGTGACCGGCAGGGGTCTGAAAAACTGTTTTTT. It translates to CASSDRQGSEKLFF.

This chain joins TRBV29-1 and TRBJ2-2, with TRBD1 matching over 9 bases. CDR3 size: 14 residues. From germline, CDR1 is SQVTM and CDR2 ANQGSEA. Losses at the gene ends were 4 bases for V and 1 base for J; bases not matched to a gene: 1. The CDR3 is CSVGGQGNTGELFF. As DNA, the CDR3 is TGCAGCGTTGGGGGACAGGGGAACACCGGGGAGCTGTTTTTT.

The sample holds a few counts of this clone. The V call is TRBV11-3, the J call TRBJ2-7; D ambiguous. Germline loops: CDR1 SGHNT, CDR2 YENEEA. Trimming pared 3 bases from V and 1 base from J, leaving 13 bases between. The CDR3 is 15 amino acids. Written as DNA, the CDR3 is TGTGCCAGCAGCTTCGCGTCAGGTAGTTCCTACGAGCAGTACTTC. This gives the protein CASSFASGSSYEQYF.

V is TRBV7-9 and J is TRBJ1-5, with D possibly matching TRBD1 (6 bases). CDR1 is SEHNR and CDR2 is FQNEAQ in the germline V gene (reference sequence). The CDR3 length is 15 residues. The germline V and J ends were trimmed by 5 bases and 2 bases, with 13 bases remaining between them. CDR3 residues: CASSKDSTGNQPQHF. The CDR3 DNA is TGTGCCAGCAGCAAGGACAGCACCGGCAATCAGCCCCAGCATTTT.

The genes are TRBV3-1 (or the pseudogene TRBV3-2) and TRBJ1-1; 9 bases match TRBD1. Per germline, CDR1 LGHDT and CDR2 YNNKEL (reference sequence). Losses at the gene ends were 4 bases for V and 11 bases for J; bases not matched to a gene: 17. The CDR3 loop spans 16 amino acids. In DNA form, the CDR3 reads TGTGCCAGCAGCCCCTTCTCGGCACAGGGGGCTGGAGGCGCTTTCTTT. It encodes CASSPFSAQGAGGAFF.

The DNA for the CDR3 is TGTGCCAGCAGTCGACAGGGCAATCAGCCCCAGCATTTT. Translating it yields CASSRQGNQPQHF. The rearrangement uses TRBV12-3 or TRBV12-4 and TRBJ1-5; D is possibly TRBD1 (6 bases). The CDR3 spans 13 residues. The V gene lost 5 bases and the J gene lost 2 bases, with 7 bases spanning the gap.

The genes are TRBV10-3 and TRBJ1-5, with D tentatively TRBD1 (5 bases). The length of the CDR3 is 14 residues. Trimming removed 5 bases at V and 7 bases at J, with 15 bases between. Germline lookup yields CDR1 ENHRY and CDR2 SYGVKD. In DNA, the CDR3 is TGTGCCATCAGTCAACTTCAGGGAACCCAGCCCCAGCATTTT. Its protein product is CAISQLQGTQPQHF.

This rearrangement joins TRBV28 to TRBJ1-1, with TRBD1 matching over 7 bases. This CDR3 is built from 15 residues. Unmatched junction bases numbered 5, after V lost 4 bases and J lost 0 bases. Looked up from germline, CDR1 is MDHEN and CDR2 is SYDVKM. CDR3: CASSSVRGMNTEAFF. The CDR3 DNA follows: TGTGCCAGCAGTTCCGTCAGGGGGATGAACACTGAAGCTTTCTTT. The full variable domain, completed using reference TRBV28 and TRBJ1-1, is DVKVTQSSRYLVKRTGEKVFLECVQDMDHENMFWYRQDPGLGLRLIYFSYDVKMKEKGDIPEGYSVSREKKERFSLILESASTNQTSMYLCASSSVRGMNTEAFFGQGTRLTVV.

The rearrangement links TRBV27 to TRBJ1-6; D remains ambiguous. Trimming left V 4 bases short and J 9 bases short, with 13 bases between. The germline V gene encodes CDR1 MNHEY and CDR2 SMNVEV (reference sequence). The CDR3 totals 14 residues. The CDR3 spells CASSSSGLGSPLHF. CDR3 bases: TGTGCCAGCAGTTCCTCGGGTTTGGGTTCACCCCTCCACTTT.

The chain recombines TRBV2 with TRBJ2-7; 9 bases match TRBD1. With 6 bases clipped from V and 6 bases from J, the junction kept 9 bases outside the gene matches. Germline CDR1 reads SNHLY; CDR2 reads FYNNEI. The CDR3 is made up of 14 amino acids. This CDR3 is CASRPDRGAGEQYF. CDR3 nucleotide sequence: TGTGCCAGCAGACCCGACAGGGGGGCGGGCGAGCAGTACTTC. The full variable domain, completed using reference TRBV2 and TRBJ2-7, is EPEVTQTPSHQVTQMGQEVILRCVPISNHLYFYWYRQILGQKVEFLVSFYNNEISEKSEIFDDQFSVERPDGSNFTLKIRSTKLEDSAMYFCASRPDRGAGEQYFGPGTRLTVT.

The CDR3 protein is CASRKGGQETQYF. CDR3 coding DNA: TGTGCCAGTAGGAAAGGGGGCCAAGAGACCCAGTACTTC. The gene calls are TRBV19 and TRBJ2-5, with a possible D match to TRBD1 (6 bases). The germline V and J ends were trimmed by 6 bases and 1 base, with 9 bases remaining between them. The CDR3 is made up of 13 amino acids. Germline lookup yields CDR1 LNHDA and CDR2 SQIVND (reference sequence). The whole variable domain, filled in from reference TRBV19 and TRBJ2-5, reads DGGITQSPKYLFRKEGQNVTLSCEQNLNHDAMYWYRQDPGQGLRLIYYSQIVNDFQKGDIAEGYSVSREKKESFPLTVTSAQKNPTAFYLCASRKGGQETQYFGPGTRLLVL.

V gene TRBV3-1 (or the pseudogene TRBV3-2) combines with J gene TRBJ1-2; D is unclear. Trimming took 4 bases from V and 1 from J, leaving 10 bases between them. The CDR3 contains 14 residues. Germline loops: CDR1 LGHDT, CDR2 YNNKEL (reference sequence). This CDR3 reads CASSLRQRNYGYTF. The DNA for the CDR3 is TGTGCCAGCAGCCTCCGACAACGTAACTATGGCTACACCTTC.

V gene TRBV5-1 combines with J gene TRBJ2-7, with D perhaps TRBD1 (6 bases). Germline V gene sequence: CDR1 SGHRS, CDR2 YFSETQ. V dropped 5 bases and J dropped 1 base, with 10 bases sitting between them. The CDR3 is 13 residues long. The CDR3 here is CASRRQDSYEQYF. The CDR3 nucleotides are TGCGCCAGCAGACGACAGGATTCCTACGAGCAGTACTTC.

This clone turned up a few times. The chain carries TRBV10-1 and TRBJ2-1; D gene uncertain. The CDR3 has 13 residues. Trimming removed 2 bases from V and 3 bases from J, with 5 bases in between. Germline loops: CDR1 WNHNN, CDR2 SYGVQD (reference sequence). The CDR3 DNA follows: TGCGCCAGCAGTGAGAACAGCTACAATGAGCAGTTCTTC. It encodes CASSENSYNEQFF.